These 6 T cell receptor beta chains were sequenced from one sample in a study of shared clonotypes between healthy human individuals. TCRdb keeps only in-frame clones here, not all; method: immunoSEQ multiplex PCR. This table has hundreds of thousands of clones, about 98% appearing once. Naive CD8 isolation took CD45RO-negative cells positively selected for CCR7 and excluded terminally differentiated effector memory CD45RA+ cells. Sequenced: naive CD8+ T cells sorted from blood. These TCRs come from a man aged 25 to 45 in good health.

The chain employs TRBV5-4 and TRBJ2-7; D is unclear. In germline, CDR1 is SGHNT, CDR2 YYREEE (reference sequence). V was cut by 0 bases and J by 2 bases, with 6 bases left in between. This CDR3 contains 13 residues. The CDR3 sequence is CASSLDSPYEQYF. The CDR3, as DNA: TGTGCCAGCAGCTTGGATTCCCCCTACGAGCAGTACTTC. The variable domain in full, completed from reference TRBV5-4 and TRBJ2-7, reads ETGVTQSPTHLIKTRGQQVTLRCSSQSGHNTVSWYQQALGQGPQFIFQYYREEENGRGNFPPRFSGLQFPNYSSELNVNALELDDSALYLCASSLDSPYEQYFGPGTRLTVT.

V gene TRBV27 combines with J gene TRBJ1-1; tentative D call: TRBD1 (5 bases). Germline CDR1 and CDR2: MNHEY and SMNVEV (reference sequence). Between the trimmed V and J ends, which lost 7 bases and 1 base, there was a span of 16 bases. This CDR3 has 15 residues. The CDR3 loop is CASTLHAGSNTEAFF. DNA of the CDR3: TGTGCCAGCACCCTCCACGCAGGGTCGAACACTGAAGCTTTCTTT.

The chain carries TRBV27 and TRBJ2-1; the match to TRBD1 covers 8 bases. This CDR3 is 13 amino acids long. The germline V gene has CDR1 MNHEY and CDR2 SMNVEV (reference sequence). V gave up 10 bases and J gave up 8 bases; unmatched junction bases: 10. The CDR3 spells CATLQTGADEQFF. Written as DNA, the CDR3 is TGTGCCACCCTCCAGACAGGGGCGGATGAGCAGTTCTTC.

Only one count was recorded for this clone. The chain joins TRBV10-3 to TRBJ1-4; a weak D match, TRBD1 (5 bases). Germline CDR1 is ENHRY and CDR2 is SYGVKD. This CDR3 contains 16 residues. V was pared by 3 bases and J by 7 bases, with 18 bases between. The CDR3 loop is CAISDGGAGFAEKLFF. DNA for the CDR3: TGTGCCATCAGTGATGGTGGGGCAGGGTTTGCTGAAAAACTGTTTTTT.

CDR3 nucleotides: TGCGCCACAAAGGTACTAGCGGGAGAAGGCTCCTACAATGAGCAGTTCTTC. It specifies CATKVLAGEGSYNEQFF. The chain recombines TRBV10-2 with TRBJ2-1; 11 nucleotides match TRBD2. Germline V gene sequence: CDR1 WSHSY, CDR2 SAAADI. The V gene end was trimmed by 10 bases and the J gene end by 0 bases; junction bases not matched to a gene: 11. This CDR3 is built from 17 residues.

J is TRBJ2-7 and V is TRBV28; 10 nucleotides agree with TRBD1. The germline V gene encodes CDR1 MDHEN and CDR2 SYDVKM. Unmatched junction bases numbered 4, after V lost 0 bases and J lost 5 bases. This CDR3 region has 15 residues. The CDR3, as DNA: TGTGCCAGCAGTTTATGGGGGACAGGGGTTAACGAGCAGTACTTC. Its translation: CASSLWGTGVNEQYF.